These 23 T cell receptor beta chains share one sample of origin, sequenced in a study of CD8+CD57+ T cells in acquired aplastic anemia. TCR beta VDJ combinations and CDR3 sequences were profiled from genomic DNA. MiXCR, run by TCRdb on the reads, gives a single entry per CDR3 protein. The sample records 150,000 to 170,000 distinct CDR3 sequences, 52% being singletons. All patients picked for sequencing had shown, by flow cytometry, an expansion of CD8+CD57+ cells. Sequences were obtained from sorted CD4+, CD8+, or CD8+CD57+ T cells (not recorded which) from PBMCs. These receptors originate from a human donor with aplastic anemia.

This chain joins TRBV2 and TRBJ1-6, with no clear D. There are 13 residues in the CDR3. Trimming stripped 4 bases from V and 8 bases from J, with 9 bases between. Germline V gives CDR1 SNHLY, CDR2 FYNNEI. For the CDR3, the DNA is TGTGCCAGCAGTGGGTTTGCCGATTCACCCCTCCACTTT. This encodes CASSGFADSPLHF.

CDR3 amino acids: CSARYRTSQETQYF. The CDR3 region has the DNA TGCAGTGCTAGATACAGGACCTCACAAGAGACCCAGTACTTC. The V and J genes are TRBV20-1 and TRBJ2-5, with D maybe TRBD1 (5 bases). The ends were cut back, 2 bases at V and 2 bases at J, with 12 bases in the middle. Germline values: CDR1 DFQATT, CDR2 SNEGSKA (reference sequence). The CDR3 covers 14 residues.

This clonotype has at least ten counts. The chain joins TRBV6-5 to TRBJ1-5; 10 bases match TRBD1. The CDR3 length is 14 residues. CDR1 and CDR2 (germline): MNHEY, SVGAGI. J gave up 7 bases and V 4 bases, and 4 bases lay outside the gene matches. The DNA for the CDR3 is TGTGCCAGCAGTTTAAGGACAGGGGGGCAGCCCCAGCATTTT. Translating it yields CASSLRTGGQPQHF.

The genes are TRBV24-1 and TRBJ2-1, with a tentative D call TRBD1 (5 bases). Germline CDR1 and CDR2: KGHDR and SFDVKD. The V end was cut by 3 bases, the J end by 8 bases, with 10 bases between. CDR3 length: 13 residues. DNA of the CDR3: TGTGCCACCAGTGATGAAAAGGGGTATGAGCAGTTCTTC. Translating it yields CATSDEKGYEQFF.

The chain joins TRBV24-1 to TRBJ1-2; a weak D match, TRBD1 (5 bases). V lost 4 bases, J lost 6 bases, and 8 bases lay in between. This CDR3 is built from 12 residues. From germline, CDR1 is KGHDR and CDR2 SFDVKD. The CDR3 loop reads CATSEDRNGYTF. Here the CDR3 DNA reads TGTGCCACCAGTGAAGACAGAAATGGCTACACCTTC.

This clonotype has only a few counts. The V call is TRBV15, the J call TRBJ2-7; D might be TRBD1 or TRBD2, each matching 5 bases. CDR3 size: 19 residues. The ends were cut back, 0 bases at V and 2 bases at J, with 23 bases in the middle. Germline V lookup: CDR1 LNHNV, CDR2 YYDKDF (reference sequence). The DNA of the CDR3 is TGTGCCACCAGCAGAGACGGAACCGGTGGGGCGGGCCGTGCCTACGAGCAGTACTTC. This translates into CATSRDGTGGAGRAYEQYF.

The table lists this clonotype with many counts. The chain couples TRBV12-3 or TRBV12-4 to TRBJ1-2, with 10 bases aligning to TRBD1. V dropped 6 bases and J dropped 3; count of bases not matched to a gene: 10. The CDR3 is 16 amino acids. The CDR3 sequence is CASSSPGQGSHYGYTF. The CDR3 DNA is TGTGCCAGCAGCTCCCCGGGACAGGGGTCCCACTATGGCTACACCTTC.

The table lists this clonotype with a few counts. CDR3 in amino acids: CAISDFDSEAFF. The CDR3 region has the DNA TGTGCCATCAGTGACTTCGACAGTGAAGCTTTCTTT. The chain is built from TRBV10-3 and TRBJ1-1; D is possibly TRBD1 (5 bases). Per the germline V gene, CDR1 is ENHRY and CDR2 is SYGVKD. The CDR3 contains 12 residues. V dropped 3 bases and J dropped 7 bases, with 9 bases sitting between them.

The chain employs TRBV10-1 and TRBJ2-5; a weak D match, TRBD2 (6 bases). CDR3 size: 13 residues. The germline CDR1 and CDR2 sequences are WNHNN and SYGVQD (reference sequence). The V and J ends lost 6 bases and 2 bases respectively, with 10 bases between them. The CDR3 DNA follows: TGCGCCAGCAGCAGGGACTGGCAAGAGACCCAGTACTTC. As protein: CASSRDWQETQYF.

The table lists this clonotype with many counts. V is TRBV12-3 or TRBV12-4 and J is TRBJ1-2, with D hard to call. The CDR3 sequence is 15 residues long. V was shortened by 1 base and J by 0 bases, with 9 bases between the two germline ends. CDR3 protein: CASSLEAAPNYGYTF. The CDR3 bases are TGTGCCAGCAGTTTAGAAGCAGCCCCTAACTATGGCTACACCTTC.

The chain has TRBV7-2 and TRBJ1-1; 8 bases agree with TRBD1. Germline values: CDR1 SGHTA, CDR2 FQGNSA. The CDR3 is made up of 12 amino acids. V trimming: 6 bases; J trimming: 6 bases; junction bases outside the gene matches: 3. The CDR3 region has the DNA TGTGCCAGCAGATCGGACAGGGCTGAAGCTTTCTTT. Encoded protein: CASRSDRAEAFF.

The genes are TRBV5-1 and TRBJ2-7, with 10 bases identical to TRBD1. Germline trimming cut 5 bases from V and 2 bases from J; bases unmatched to any gene: 7. Germline CDR1 and CDR2: SGHRS and YFSETQ. CDR3 size: 15 residues. The CDR3 DNA sequence: TGCGCCAGCAGTCTCACCGGGACAGGGGCCTACGAGCAGTACTTC. Encoded protein: CASSLTGTGAYEQYF.

This clonotype came up many times. The V gene is TRBV4-1, the J gene TRBJ2-3; D is ambiguous. Trimming removed 1 base at V and 4 bases at J, with 6 bases between. The length of the CDR3 is 13 residues. Germline loops: CDR1 MGHRA, CDR2 YSYEKL. The chain's CDR3 is CASSQGPADTQYF. The CDR3 coding sequence is TGCGCCAGCAGCCAAGGGCCAGCAGATACGCAGTATTTT.

The J gene is TRBJ2-7, the V gene TRBV7-9; D possibly corresponds to TRBD1 (6 bases). The V gene's germline CDR1 is SEHNR and CDR2 FQNEAQ (reference sequence). This CDR3 comprises 13 residues. Trimming took 5 bases from V and 5 from J, leaving 13 bases between them. The CDR3 protein is CASSRTAPHEQYF. DNA of the CDR3: TGTGCCAGCAGCAGGACAGCCCCCCACGAGCAGTACTTC.

This clonotype occurred many times. The chain combines TRBV19 with TRBJ1-1; 8 nucleotides agree with TRBD1. The CDR3 contains 14 residues. Germline values: CDR1 LNHDA, CDR2 SQIVND (reference sequence). V lost 4 bases and J lost 3; bases outside the gene matches: 4. CDR3 DNA sequence: TGTGCCAGTAGTAGGACAGGGATGGACACTGAAGCTTTCTTT. This codes for CASSRTGMDTEAFF.

The chain employs TRBV2 and TRBJ2-6; D gene ambiguous. Germline values: CDR1 SNHLY, CDR2 FYNNEI. This CDR3 region has 15 residues. Trimming took off 5 bases at V and 0 bases at J, with 8 bases between the two ends. The CDR3 reads CASSITFSGANVLTF. CDR3 in DNA: TGTGCCAGCAGTATCACTTTCTCTGGGGCCAACGTCCTGACTTTC.

This chain connects TRBV6-5 to TRBJ2-7, with TRBD2 as a possible D gene (6 bases). V was shortened by 0 bases and J by 2 bases, with 11 bases between the two germline ends. From germline, CDR1 is MNHEY and CDR2 SVGAGI. The CDR3 contains 15 residues. CDR3 loop: CASSYSGGDTYEQYF. CDR3 bases: TGTGCCAGCAGTTACTCCGGGGGTGACACCTACGAGCAGTACTTC.

The V gene is TRBV5-1, the J gene TRBJ2-1; D uncertain. This CDR3 is 15 amino acids long. The germline V gene encodes CDR1 SGHRS and CDR2 YFSETQ. V was trimmed by 4 bases and J by 0 bases, leaving 11 bases between them. The CDR3 DNA reads as TGCGCCAGCAGCGGGGATAGGGACTCCTACAATGAGCAGTTCTTC. Translation: CASSGDRDSYNEQFF.

This clonotype showed up just a few times. CDR3 residues: CASSFASGAGELFF. In DNA, the CDR3 is TGTGCCAGCAGTTTTGCTAGCGGGGCAGGGGAGCTGTTTTTT. J is TRBJ2-2 and V is TRBV27; TRBD2 agrees at 9 bases. The CDR3 is made up of 14 amino acids. Germline V CDR1 and CDR2: MNHEY, SMNVEV (reference sequence). After removal of 3 bases from V and 8 bases from J, the junction contained 4 bases not matched to a gene.

Worth noting for this clonotype: This sequence may be a read error, since a much larger clone differs from it by one base. The rearrangement uses TRBV11-1 and TRBJ2-1; 8 nucleotides line up with TRBD2. Losses at the gene ends were 4 bases for V and 7 bases for J; bases not matched to a gene: 6. The CDR3 length is 14 residues. Looked up from germline, CDR1 is SGHAT and CDR2 is FQDESV (reference sequence). CDR3 loop: CASSYSGGQNEQFF. The CDR3 DNA sequence: TGTGCCAGCAGCTATTCGGGGGGGCAGAATGAGCAGTTCTTC.

The chain links TRBV6-1 to TRBJ1-3, with D unresolved. The CDR3 extends over 14 amino acids. V lost 5 bases to trimming and J lost 1 base, with 9 bases between them. The germline gives CDR1 MNHNS, CDR2 SASEGT. The CDR3 DNA reads TGTGCCAGCAGTCCAGCATTGTCTGGAAACACCATATATTTT. Its translation: CASSPALSGNTIYF.

V gene TRBV4-3 combines with J gene TRBJ1-6; D remains unclear. The CDR3 spans 16 residues. Germline V gene data show CDR1 as LGHNA and CDR2 as YSLEER. Trimming stripped 4 bases from V and 5 bases from J, with 15 bases between. CDR3 residues: CASSPVKQEDNSPLHF. DNA for the CDR3: TGCGCCAGCAGCCCCGTAAAGCAGGAGGATAATTCACCCCTCCACTTT.

The rearrangement uses TRBV19 and TRBJ2-7; D is perhaps TRBD2 (7 bases). CDR3 size: 15 residues. Germline V gene lookup returns CDR1 LNHDA and CDR2 SQIVND (reference sequence). V lost 10 bases to trimming and J lost 0 bases, with 19 bases between them. CDR3 amino acids: CATGGGTRVSYEQYF. CDR3 nucleotides: TGTGCCACTGGGGGGGGGACACGGGTCTCCTACGAGCAGTACTTC.